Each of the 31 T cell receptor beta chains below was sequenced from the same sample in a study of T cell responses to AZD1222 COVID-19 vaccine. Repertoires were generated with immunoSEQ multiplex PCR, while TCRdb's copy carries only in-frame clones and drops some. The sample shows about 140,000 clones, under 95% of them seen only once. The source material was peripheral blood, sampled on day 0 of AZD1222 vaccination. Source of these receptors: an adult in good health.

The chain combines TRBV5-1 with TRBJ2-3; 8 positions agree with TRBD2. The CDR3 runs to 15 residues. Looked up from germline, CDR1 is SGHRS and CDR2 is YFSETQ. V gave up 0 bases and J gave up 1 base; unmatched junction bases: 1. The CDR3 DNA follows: TGCGCCAGCAGCTTGGAACTAGCGGGCACAGATACGCAGTATTTT. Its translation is CASSLELAGTDTQYF.

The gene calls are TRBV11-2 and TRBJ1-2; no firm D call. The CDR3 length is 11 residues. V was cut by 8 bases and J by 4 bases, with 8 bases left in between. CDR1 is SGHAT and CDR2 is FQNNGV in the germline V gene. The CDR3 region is CASAGTYGYTF. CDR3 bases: TGTGCCAGCGCAGGTACCTATGGCTACACCTTC.

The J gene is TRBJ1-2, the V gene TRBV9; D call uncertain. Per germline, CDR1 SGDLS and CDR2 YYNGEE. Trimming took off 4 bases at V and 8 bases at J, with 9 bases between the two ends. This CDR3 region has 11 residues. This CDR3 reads CASSSYGGYTF. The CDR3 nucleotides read TGTGCCAGCAGCTCGTACGGAGGCTACACCTTC.

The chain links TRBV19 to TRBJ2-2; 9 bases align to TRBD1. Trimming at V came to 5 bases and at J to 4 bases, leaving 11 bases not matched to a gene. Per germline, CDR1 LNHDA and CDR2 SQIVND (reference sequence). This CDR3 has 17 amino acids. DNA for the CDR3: TGTGCCAGTAGTTCCCCTCCGGGACAGGGCCCCACCGGGGAGCTGTTTTTT. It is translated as CASSSPPGQGPTGELFF. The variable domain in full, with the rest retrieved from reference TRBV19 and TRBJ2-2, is DGGITQSPKYLFRKEGQNVTLSCEQNLNHDAMYWYRQDPGQGLRLIYYSQIVNDFQKGDIAEGYSVSREKKESFPLTVTSAQKNPTAFYLCASSSPPGQGPTGELFFGEGSRLTVL.

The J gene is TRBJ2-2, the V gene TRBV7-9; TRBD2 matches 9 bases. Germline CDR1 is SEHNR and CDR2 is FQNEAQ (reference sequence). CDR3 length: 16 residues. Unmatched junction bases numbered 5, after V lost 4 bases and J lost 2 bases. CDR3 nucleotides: TGTGCCAGCAGCTCGACTAGCGGAGGCAACACCGGGGAGCTGTTTTTT. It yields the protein CASSSTSGGNTGELFF.

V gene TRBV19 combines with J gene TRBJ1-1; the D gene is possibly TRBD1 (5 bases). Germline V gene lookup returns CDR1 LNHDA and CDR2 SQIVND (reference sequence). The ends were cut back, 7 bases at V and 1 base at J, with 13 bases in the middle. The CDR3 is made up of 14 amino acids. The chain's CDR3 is CASNPQGGNTEAFF. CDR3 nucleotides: TGTGCCAGTAACCCTCAGGGAGGGAACACTGAAGCTTTCTTT. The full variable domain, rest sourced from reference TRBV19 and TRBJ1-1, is DGGITQSPKYLFRKEGQNVTLSCEQNLNHDAMYWYRQDPGQGLRLIYYSQIVNDFQKGDIAEGYSVSREKKESFPLTVTSAQKNPTAFYLCASNPQGGNTEAFFGQGTRLTVV.

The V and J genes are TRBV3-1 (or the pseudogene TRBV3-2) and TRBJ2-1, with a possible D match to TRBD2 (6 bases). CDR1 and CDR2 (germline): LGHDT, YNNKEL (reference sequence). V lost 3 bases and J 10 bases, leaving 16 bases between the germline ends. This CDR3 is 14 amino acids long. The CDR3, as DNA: TGTGCCAGCAGCCACTCCTATACTAGCTGGGAGCAGTTCTTC. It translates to CASSHSYTSWEQFF.

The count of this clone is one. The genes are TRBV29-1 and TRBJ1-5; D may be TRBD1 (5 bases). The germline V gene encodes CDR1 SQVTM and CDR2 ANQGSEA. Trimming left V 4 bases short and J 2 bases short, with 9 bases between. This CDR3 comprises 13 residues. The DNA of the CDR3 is TGCAGCGTTGGGGGCAGGGGCAATCAGCCCCAGCATTTT. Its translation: CSVGGRGNQPQHF.

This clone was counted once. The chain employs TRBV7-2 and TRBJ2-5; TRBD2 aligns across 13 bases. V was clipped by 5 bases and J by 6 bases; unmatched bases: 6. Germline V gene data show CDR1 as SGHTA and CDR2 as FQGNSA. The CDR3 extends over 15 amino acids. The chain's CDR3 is CASSQGLAGTQTQYF. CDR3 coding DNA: TGTGCCAGCAGCCAGGGACTAGCGGGGACGCAGACCCAGTACTTC.

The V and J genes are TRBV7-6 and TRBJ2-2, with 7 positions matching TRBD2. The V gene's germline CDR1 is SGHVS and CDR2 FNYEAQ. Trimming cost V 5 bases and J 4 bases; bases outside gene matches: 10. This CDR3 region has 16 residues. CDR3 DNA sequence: TGTGCCAGCAGCCGACGACTAGCCCGTGGCACCGGGGAGCTGTTTTTT. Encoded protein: CASSRRLARGTGELFF. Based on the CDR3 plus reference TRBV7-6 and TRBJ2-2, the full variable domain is GAGVSQSPRYKVTKRGQDVALRCDPISGHVSLYWYRQALGQGPEFLTYFNYEAQQDKSGLPNDRFSAERPEGSISTLTIQRTEQRDSAMYRCASSRRLARGTGELFFGEGSRLTVL.

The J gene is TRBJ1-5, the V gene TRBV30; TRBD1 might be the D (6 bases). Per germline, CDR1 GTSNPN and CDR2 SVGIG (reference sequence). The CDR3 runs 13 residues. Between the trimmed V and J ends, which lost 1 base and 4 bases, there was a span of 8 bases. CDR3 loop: CAWSETGNQPQHF. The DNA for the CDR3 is TGTGCCTGGAGTGAGACAGGTAATCAGCCCCAGCATTTT.

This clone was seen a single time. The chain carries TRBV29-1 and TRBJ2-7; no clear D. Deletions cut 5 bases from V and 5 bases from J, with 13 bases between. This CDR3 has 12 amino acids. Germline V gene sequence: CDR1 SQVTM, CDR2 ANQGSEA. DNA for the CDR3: TGCAGCGTTCGTGGGCCAAGTGACGAGCAGTACTTC. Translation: CSVRGPSDEQYF.

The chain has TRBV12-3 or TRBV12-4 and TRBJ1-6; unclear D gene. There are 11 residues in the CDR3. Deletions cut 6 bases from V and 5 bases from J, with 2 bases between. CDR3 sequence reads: CASSHNSPLHF. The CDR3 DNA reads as TGTGCCAGCAGCCATAATTCACCCCTCCACTTT.

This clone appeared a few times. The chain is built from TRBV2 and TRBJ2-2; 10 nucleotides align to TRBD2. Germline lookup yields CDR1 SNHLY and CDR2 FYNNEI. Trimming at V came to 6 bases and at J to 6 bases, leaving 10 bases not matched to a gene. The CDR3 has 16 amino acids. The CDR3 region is CASRESSGSSPGELFF. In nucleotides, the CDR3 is TGTGCCAGCAGAGAATCTAGCGGGAGTAGTCCCGGGGAGCTGTTTTTT.

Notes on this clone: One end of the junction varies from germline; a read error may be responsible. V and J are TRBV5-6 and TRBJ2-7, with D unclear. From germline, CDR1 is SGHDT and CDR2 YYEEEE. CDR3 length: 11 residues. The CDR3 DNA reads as TGTGCCAGCAGCTCCGGACCCGAGGAGTACTTC. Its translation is CASSSGPEEYF.

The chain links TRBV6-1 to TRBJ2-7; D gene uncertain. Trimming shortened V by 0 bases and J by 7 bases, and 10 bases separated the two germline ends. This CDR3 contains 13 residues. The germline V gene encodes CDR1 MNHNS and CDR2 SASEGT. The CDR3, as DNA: TGTGCCAGCAGTGAAGCTCGGGTGTGGGAGCAGTACTTC. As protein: CASSEARVWEQYF.

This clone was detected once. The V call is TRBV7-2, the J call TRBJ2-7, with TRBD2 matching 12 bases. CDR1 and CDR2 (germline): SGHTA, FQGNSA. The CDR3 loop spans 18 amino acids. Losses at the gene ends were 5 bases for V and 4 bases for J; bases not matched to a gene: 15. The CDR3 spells CASSLTDLGLAGPYEQYF. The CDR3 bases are TGTGCCAGCAGCCTAACGGACCTGGGACTAGCGGGCCCGTACGAGCAGTACTTC.

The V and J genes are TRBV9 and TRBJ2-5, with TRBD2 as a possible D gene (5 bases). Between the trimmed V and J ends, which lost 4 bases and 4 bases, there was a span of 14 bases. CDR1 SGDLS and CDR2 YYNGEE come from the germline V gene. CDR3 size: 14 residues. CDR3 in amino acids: CASSPGLPGETQYF. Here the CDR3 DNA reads TGTGCCAGCAGCCCCGGACTGCCGGGAGAGACCCAGTACTTC.

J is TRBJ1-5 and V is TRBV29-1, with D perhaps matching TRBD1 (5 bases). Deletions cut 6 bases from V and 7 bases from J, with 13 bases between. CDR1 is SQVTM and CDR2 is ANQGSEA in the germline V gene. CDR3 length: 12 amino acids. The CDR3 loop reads CSVREGLQPQHF. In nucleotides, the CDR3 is TGCAGCGTGAGGGAGGGGCTGCAGCCCCAGCATTTT.

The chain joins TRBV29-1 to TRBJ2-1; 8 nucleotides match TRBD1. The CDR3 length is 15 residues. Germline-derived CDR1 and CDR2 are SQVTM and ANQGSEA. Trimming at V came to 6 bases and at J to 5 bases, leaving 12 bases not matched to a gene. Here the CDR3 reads CSVGRTGKQDNEQFF. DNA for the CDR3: TGCAGCGTGGGGCGGACAGGGAAGCAGGACAATGAGCAGTTCTTC.

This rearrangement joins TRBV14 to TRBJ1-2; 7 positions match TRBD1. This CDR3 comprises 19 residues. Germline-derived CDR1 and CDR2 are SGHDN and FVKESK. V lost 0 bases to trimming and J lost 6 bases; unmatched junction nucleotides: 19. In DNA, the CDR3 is TGTGCCAGCAGCCAAGACCCTCGTGGCAGGGGGGCGGCTGAGGATGGCTACACCTTC. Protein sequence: CASSQDPRGRGAAEDGYTF.

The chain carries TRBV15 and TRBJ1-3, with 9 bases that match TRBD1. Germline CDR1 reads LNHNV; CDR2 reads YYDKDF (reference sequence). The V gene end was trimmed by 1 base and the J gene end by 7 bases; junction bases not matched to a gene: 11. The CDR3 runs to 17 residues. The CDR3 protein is CATSRVHGTGRGNTIYF. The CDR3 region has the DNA TGTGCCACCAGCAGAGTCCATGGGACAGGGAGAGGGAACACCATATATTTT.

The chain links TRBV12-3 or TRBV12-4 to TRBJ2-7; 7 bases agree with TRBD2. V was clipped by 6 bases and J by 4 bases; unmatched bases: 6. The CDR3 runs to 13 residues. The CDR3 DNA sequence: TGTGCCAGCAGGTGGGGGAGGGGTTACGAGCAGTACTTC. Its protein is CASRWGRGYEQYF.

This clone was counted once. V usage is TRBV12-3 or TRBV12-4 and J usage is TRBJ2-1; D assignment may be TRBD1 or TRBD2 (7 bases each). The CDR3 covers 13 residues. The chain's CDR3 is CVSGDSKYNEQFF. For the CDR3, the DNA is TGTGTAAGCGGGGACAGTAAATACAATGAGCAGTTCTTC.

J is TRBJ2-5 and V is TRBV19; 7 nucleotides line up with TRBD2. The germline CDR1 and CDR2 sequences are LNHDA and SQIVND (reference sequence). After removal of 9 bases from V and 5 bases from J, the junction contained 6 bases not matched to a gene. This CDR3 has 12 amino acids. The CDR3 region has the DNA TGTGCCAGCGGTTTAGCGGGCGAGACCCAGTACTTC. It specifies CASGLAGETQYF.

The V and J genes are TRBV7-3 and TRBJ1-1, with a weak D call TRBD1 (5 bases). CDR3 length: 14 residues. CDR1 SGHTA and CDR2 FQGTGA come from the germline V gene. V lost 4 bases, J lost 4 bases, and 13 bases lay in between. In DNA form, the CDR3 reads TGTGCCAGCAGCTCCACTGGGGCGCGCACTGAAGCTTTCTTT. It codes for CASSSTGARTEAFF.

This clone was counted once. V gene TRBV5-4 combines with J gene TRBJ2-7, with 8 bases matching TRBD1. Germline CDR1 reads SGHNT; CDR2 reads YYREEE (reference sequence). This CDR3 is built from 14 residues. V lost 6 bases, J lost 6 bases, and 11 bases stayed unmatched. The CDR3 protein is CASTRQGLGAEQYF. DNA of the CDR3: TGTGCCAGCACCCGACAGGGGCTAGGGGCCGAGCAGTACTTC. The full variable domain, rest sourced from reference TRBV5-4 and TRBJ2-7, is ETGVTQSPTHLIKTRGQQVTLRCSSQSGHNTVSWYQQALGQGPQFIFQYYREEENGRGNFPPRFSGLQFPNYSSELNVNALELDDSALYLCASTRQGLGAEQYFGPGTRLTVT.

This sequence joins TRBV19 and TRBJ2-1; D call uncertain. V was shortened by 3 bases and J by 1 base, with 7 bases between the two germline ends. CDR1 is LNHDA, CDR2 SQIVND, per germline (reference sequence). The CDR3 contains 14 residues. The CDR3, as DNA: TGTGCCAGTAGTATTTTTGGTTCCTACAATGAGCAGTTCTTC. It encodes CASSIFGSYNEQFF.

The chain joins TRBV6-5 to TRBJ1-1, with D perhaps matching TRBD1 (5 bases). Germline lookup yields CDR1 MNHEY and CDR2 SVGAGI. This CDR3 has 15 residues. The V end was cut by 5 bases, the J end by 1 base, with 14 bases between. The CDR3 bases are TGTGCCAGCAGTAACAACGGGGGGAGGAACACTGAAGCTTTCTTT. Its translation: CASSNNGGRNTEAFF.

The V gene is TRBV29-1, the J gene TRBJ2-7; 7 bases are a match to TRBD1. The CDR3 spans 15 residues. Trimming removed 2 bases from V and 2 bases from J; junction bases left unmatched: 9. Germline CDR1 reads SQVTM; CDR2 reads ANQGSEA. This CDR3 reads CSVEKLTGRPYEQYF. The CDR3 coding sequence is TGCAGCGTTGAAAAGTTGACAGGGAGACCCTACGAGCAGTACTTC.

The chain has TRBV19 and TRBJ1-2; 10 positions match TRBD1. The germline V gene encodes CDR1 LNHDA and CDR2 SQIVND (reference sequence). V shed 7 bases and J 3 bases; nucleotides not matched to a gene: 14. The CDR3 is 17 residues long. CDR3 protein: CASTVKGQGPEYYGYTF. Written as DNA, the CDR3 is TGTGCCAGTACCGTCAAGGGACAGGGGCCCGAATACTATGGCTACACCTTC.